This TCR beta chain was found in a study of vaccination and CD4 T cells after COVID-19. In the study overall: Convalescent persons amounted to six males plus four females, two of whom were Hispanic.

In regard to this clonotype: The antigen is undetermined.

The germline gives CDR1 DFQATT, CDR2 SNEGSKA (reference sequence). CDR3 length: 13 amino acids. V was clipped by 5 bases and J by 2 bases; unmatched bases: 5. Specified treatment: approximately 9-day PBMC culture with coronavirus spike peptide pools or control peptides (ViraFEST assay). Sequencing of the DNA from cultured CD4+ T cells was carried out with the Oncomine TCR Beta short-read assay. Each CDR3 protein gets one entry after TCRdb re-called the PCR reads with MiXCR. The repertoire has some 16,000 distinct CDR3 sequences, around 61% of them found once; the top ten carry 6.5% to 9%. The source of this sequence is a human donor who had recovered from COVID-19. Input material: CD4+ T cells from blood, cultured in vitro. The chain carries TRBV20-1 and TRBJ1-1; 7 positions match TRBD1. The chain's CDR3 is CSAVGQINTEAFF. The CDR3 DNA sequence: TGCAGTGCTGTGGGACAGATAAACACTGAAGCTTTCTTT.